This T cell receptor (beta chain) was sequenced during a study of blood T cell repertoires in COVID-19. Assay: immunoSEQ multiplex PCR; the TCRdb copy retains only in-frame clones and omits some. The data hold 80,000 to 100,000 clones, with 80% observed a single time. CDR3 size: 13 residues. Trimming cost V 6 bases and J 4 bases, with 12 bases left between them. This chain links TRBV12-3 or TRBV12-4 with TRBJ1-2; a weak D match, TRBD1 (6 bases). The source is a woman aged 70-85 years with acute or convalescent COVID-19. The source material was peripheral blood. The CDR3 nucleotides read TGTGCCAGCAGCCCCGACAGGATCTATGGCTACACCTTC. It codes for CASSPDRIYGYTF.